This is a list of T cell receptor beta chains from one sample in a study of T cell responses to AZD1222 COVID-19 vaccine. Sequencing used immunoSEQ multiplex PCR; TCRdb keeps in-frame clones, though not all of them. In the table there are more than 90,000 clones, around nine tenths of which are singletons. The sequencing here drew on peripheral blood, taken 28 days after the second AZD1222 dose. The receptors stem from an adult who received the AZD1222 COVID-19 vaccine. CDR3s include the opening cysteine and the closing phenylalanine or tryptophan. Each record gives: J gene, CDR3 length, D gene, V gene, clone size, CDR3 DNA, CDR3 protein. D genes are given only for firm matches. For some rows the clone size is stated as once, few or many, or as a class when expanded; others skip it.

TRBJ1-3 15 TRBD1 TRBV7-9 . TGTGCCAGCAGCCCAGGGGGCGTCGCTGGAAACACCATATATTTT CASSPGGVAGNTIYF
TRBJ2-2 16 . TRBV4-3 . TGCGCCAGCAGCCAAGATACCCCGGGCGGATCCGGGGAGCTGTTTTTT CASSQDTPGGSGELFF
TRBJ1-5 13 TRBD1 TRBV29-1 . TGCAGCGTTGGGGACAGGGGAAATCAGCCCCAGCATTTT CSVGDRGNQPQHF
TRBJ1-2 15 . TRBV9 . TGTGCCAGCAGCACCCGCGGCACAGGGCTTGATGGCTACACCTTC CASSTRGTGLDGYTF
TRBJ2-1 15 . TRBV27 . TGTGCCAGCAGTTCCCCCGGAGTGGATCTACCTGAGCAGTTCTTC CASSSPGVDLPEQFF
TRBJ2-5 14 . TRBV7-8 once TGTGCCAGCAACCTGCCGGGGGCCGTTGAGACCCAGTACTTC CASNLPGAVETQYF
TRBJ2-5 15 . TRBV19 . TGTGCCAGTAGTATTATGGGACTGAGGCAAGAGACCCAGTACTTC CASSIMGLRQETQYF
TRBJ2-7 14 . TRBV6-5 . TGTGCCAGCAGTTACTGCGAGTCGGGATGTGAGCAGTACTTC CASSYCESGCEQYF
TRBJ2-7 14 TRBD2 TRBV19 . TGTGCCAGTAGTCTGGGACTAGCCGCCTACGAGCAGTACTTC CASSLGLAAYEQYF
TRBJ2-7 16 . TRBV10-3 . TGTGCCATCAGTGAAACGGGGGGCTTTACCACCTACGAGCAGTACTTC CAISETGGFTTYEQYF
TRBJ2-3 12 . TRBV7-7 . TGTGCCAGCAGCCTGAGCACAGATACGCAGTATTTT CASSLSTDTQYF
TRBJ2-3 16 . TRBV6-2/TRBV6-3 few TGTGCCAGCAGTGGGAGAGGGGGTACTAGCACAGATACGCAGTATTTT CASSGRGGTSTDTQYF
TRBJ2-5 14 TRBD2 TRBV5-1 . TGCGCCAGCAGCCTCGGGACTAGCGGAGAGACCCAGTACTTC CASSLGTSGETQYF
TRBJ2-3 15 . TRBV28 . TGTGCCAGCAGTTTACCCCGAGGCGGGTGGGATACGCAGTATTTT CASSLPRGGWDTQYF
TRBJ2-4 17 TRBD2 TRBV4-2 . TGTGCCAGCAGCCAAGAAAGGACTAGCGGGGGGAAAAACATTCAGTACTTC CASSQERTSGGKNIQYF
TRBJ1-1 17 TRBD1 TRBV5-5 . TGTGCCAGCAGCTTGGGAACAGGGGGCGAAGGGGGCACTGAAGCTTTCTTT CASSLGTGGEGGTEAFF
TRBJ1-5 16 . TRBV9 . TGTGCCAGCAGCCCTGACGGGGGCGACAGCAATCAGCCCCAGCATTTT CASSPDGGDSNQPQHF
TRBJ1-5 14 . TRBV28 . TGTGCCAGCAGGAACAACGGGGGTAGTCAGCCCCAGCATTTT CASRNNGGSQPQHF
TRBJ2-1 11 . TRBV5-3 . TGTGCCAGAAGCTATTACAATGAGCAGTTCTTC CARSYYNEQFF
TRBJ2-1 15 TRBD2 TRBV7-9 . TGTGCCAGCAGCCAGACTAGCGGGGGGTTGTTTGAGCAGTTCTTC CASSQTSGGLFEQFF
TRBJ1-4 13 TRBD1 TRBV5-1 . TGCGCCAGCAGCCTACAGGGGGGTGAAAAACTGTTTTTT CASSLQGGEKLFF
TRBJ2-3 16 TRBD2 TRBV11-2 once TGTGCCAGCAGCTTAGAACTAGCGGGACCCACAGATACGCAGTATTTT CASSLELAGPTDTQYF
TRBJ1-2 13 . TRBV5-3 . TGTGCCAGAAGCTTGTTGGAAAACTATGGCTACACCTTC CARSLLENYGYTF
TRBJ2-5 12 . TRBV6-5 . TGTGCCAGCAGGGGAGCCGGGGAGACCCAGTACTTC CASRGAGETQYF
TRBJ1-6 17 TRBD1 TRBV2 . TGTGCCAGCAGTGAAGGGGACAGGGCCTCCTATAATTCACCCCTCCACTTT CASSEGDRASYNSPLHF
TRBJ2-7 18 TRBD2 TRBV7-2 . TGTGCCAGCAGCCCCTCAGGACTAGCGGGACCCAGCTCCTACGAGCAGTACTTC CASSPSGLAGPSSYEQYF
TRBJ1-6 14 TRBD1 TRBV7-2 few TGTGCCAGCAGCCCCTGGACAGGGGAATCACCCCTCCACTTT CASSPWTGESPLHF